Each of the 2 T cell receptor beta chains below was sequenced from the same sample in a study of blood T cell repertoires in COVID-19. Profiled with immunoSEQ multiplex PCR; TCRdb holds only in-frame clones, not every one. The sample includes about 350,000 clones, 80% to 90% of them seen just once. The sample was peripheral blood. Receptors originate from a woman aged 55-70 years with COVID-19, enrolled during active disease.

The V gene is TRBV4-3, the J gene TRBJ2-3; weak D call: TRBD2 (5 bases). Trimming took off 0 bases at V and 6 bases at J, with 10 bases between the two ends. The CDR3 is made up of 14 amino acids. CDR1 is LGHNA, CDR2 YSLEER, per germline. The CDR3 DNA reads TGCGCCAGCAGCCAAGAGGCGGGCGGCGATACGCAGTATTTT. This codes for CASSQEAGGDTQYF.

This clone was seen a single time. This rearrangement joins TRBV19 to TRBJ1-6, with TRBD1 matching 8 bases. Trimming removed 5 bases from V and 9 bases from J; junction bases left unmatched: 6. CDR1 and CDR2 from the germline V gene are LNHDA and SQIVND (reference sequence). The CDR3 runs 14 residues. For the CDR3, the DNA is TGTGCCAGTAGTGTGACAGGGGAGAGTTCACCCCTCCACTTT. It yields the protein CASSVTGESSPLHF. The full variable domain, rest sourced from reference TRBV19 and TRBJ1-6, is DGGITQSPKYLFRKEGQNVTLSCEQNLNHDAMYWYRQDPGQGLRLIYYSQIVNDFQKGDIAEGYSVSREKKESFPLTVTSAQKNPTAFYLCASSVTGESSPLHFGNGTRLTVT.